Below, one T cell receptor (beta chain) is given with its context. This entry is derived from a study of blood T cell repertoires in COVID-19. About the research overall: Acute and convalescent COVID-19 specimens originated in the United States, Italy and Spain. The cDNA or gDNA used as material had been derived from T cells, B-cell-depleted T cells, or PBMCs.

V lost 6 bases, J lost 4 bases, and 21 bases lay in between. CDR1 and CDR2 (germline): LNHDA, SQIVND (reference sequence). This CDR3 region has 16 residues. Original analysis: Nucleated cell number was recorded as an estimate derived from reference gene primer amplification. Method: immunoSEQ multiplex PCR; TCRdb's copy keeps in-frame clones and lacks some. V and J calls and clone size are copied from that table; D and trimming were computed from the DNA. Of approximately 290,000 clones in the sample, around 81% are singletons; the top ten hold less than 20%. The chain combines TRBV19 with TRBJ1-2; maybe TRBD1 (6 bases). This TCR was sampled from a person aged 65-85 years with COVID-19, enrolled during active disease. The material sequenced was peripheral blood. The CDR3 sequence is CASRHEPRQGSYGYTF. DNA for the CDR3: TGTGCCAGTAGACACGAACCCCGCCAGGGGTCCTATGGCTACACCTTC.